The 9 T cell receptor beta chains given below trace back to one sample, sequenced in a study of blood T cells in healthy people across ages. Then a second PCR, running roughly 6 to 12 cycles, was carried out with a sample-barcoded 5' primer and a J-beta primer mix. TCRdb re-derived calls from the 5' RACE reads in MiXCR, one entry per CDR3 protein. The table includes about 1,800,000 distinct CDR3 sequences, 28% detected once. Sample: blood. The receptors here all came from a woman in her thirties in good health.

The CDR3 is CASSVTGPDTQYF. The CDR3 region has the DNA TGTGCCAGCAGCGTAACAGGACCAGATACGCAGTATTTT. The V gene is TRBV7-6, the J gene TRBJ2-3; perhaps TRBD1 as D (5 bases). The germline V gene encodes CDR1 SGHVS and CDR2 FNYEAQ. V was pared by 5 bases and J by 4 bases, with 10 bases between. This CDR3 is 13 amino acids long.

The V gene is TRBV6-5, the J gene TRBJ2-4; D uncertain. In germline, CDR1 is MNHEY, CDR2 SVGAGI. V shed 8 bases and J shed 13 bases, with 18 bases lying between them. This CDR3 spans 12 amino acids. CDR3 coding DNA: TGTGCCAGCGTGGGGTCGGTCAATGAGCAGTACTTC. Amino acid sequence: CASVGSVNEQYF.

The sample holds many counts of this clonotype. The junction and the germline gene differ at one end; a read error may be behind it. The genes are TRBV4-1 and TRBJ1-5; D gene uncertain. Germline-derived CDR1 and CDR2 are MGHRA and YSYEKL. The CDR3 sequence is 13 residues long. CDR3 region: CASSSQPDQPQHF. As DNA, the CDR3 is TGTGCCAGCAGCTCCCAACCCGATCAGCCCCAGCATTTT.

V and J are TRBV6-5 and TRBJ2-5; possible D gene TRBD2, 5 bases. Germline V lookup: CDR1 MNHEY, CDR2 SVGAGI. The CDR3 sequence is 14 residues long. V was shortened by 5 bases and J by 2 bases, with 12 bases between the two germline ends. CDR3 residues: CASSLWEKQETQYF. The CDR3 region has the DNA TGTGCCAGCAGTCTATGGGAGAAACAAGAGACCCAGTACTTC.

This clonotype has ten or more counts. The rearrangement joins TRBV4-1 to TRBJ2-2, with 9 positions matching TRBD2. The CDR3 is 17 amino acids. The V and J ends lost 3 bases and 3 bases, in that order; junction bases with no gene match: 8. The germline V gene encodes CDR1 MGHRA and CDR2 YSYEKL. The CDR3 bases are TGCGCCAGCAGCCAGGGACTAGCCATACCGGACACCGGGGAGCTGTTTTTT. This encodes CASSQGLAIPDTGELFF.

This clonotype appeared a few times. CDR3: CSARDNAGRYNEQFF. The CDR3 coding sequence is TGCAGTGCTAGAGATAATGCGGGGAGATACAATGAGCAGTTCTTC. The chain links TRBV20-1 to TRBJ2-1; a possible D gene is TRBD2 (6 bases). Per the germline V gene, CDR1 is DFQATT and CDR2 is SNEGSKA (reference sequence). Deletions cut 0 bases from V and 4 bases from J, with 13 bases between. The CDR3 has 15 residues.

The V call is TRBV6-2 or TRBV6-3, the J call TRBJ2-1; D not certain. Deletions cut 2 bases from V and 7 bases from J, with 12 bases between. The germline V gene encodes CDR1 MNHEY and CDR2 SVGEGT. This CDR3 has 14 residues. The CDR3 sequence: CASSYGNYANEQFF. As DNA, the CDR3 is TGTGCCAGCAGTTACGGGAACTATGCAAATGAGCAGTTCTTC.

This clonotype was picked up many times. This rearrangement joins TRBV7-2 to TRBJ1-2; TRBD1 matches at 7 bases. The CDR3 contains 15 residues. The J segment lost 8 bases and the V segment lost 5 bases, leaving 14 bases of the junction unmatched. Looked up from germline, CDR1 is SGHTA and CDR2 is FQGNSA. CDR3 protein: CASSPRDSLNEGYTF. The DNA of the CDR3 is TGTGCCAGCAGCCCGAGGGACAGCCTGAACGAGGGCTACACCTTC.

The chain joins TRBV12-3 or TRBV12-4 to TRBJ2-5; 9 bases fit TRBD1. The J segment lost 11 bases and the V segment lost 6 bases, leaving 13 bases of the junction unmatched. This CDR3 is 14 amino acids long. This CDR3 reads CASSRTGATNEQYF. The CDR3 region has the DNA TGTGCCAGCAGCCGGACAGGGGCGACTAATGAGCAGTACTTC.